The table lists the clone carrying this T cell receptor beta chain with a count of one. Trimming removed 1 base at V and 4 bases at J, with 12 bases between. Germline CDR1 reads MDHEN; CDR2 reads SYDVKM. CDR3 length: 15 amino acids. These data come from a study of blood T cell repertoires in COVID-19. At the level of the study: Samples of COVID-19 (acute and convalescent) were obtained from the United States, Italy and Spain.

Patients of the Seattle cohort, enrolled during active infection, were followed longitudinally. As originally analysed: Amplification with reference gene primers provided the estimates of nucleated cell counts. Clones were read by immunoSEQ multiplex PCR, and TCRdb kept only the in-frame ones, dropping some. V and J calls and clone size are given by that table; D and trimming were obtained from the DNA. The data contain some 110,000 clones, 75% to 85% of them singletons. Sequencing input: peripheral blood. The TCR was taken from an older man with COVID-19, enrolled during active disease. The rearrangement uses TRBV28 and TRBJ2-3; tentatively, D is TRBD2 (7 bases). Here the CDR3 reads CASSLSRGGADTQYF. For the CDR3, the DNA is TGTGCCAGCAGTTTATCGAGAGGGGGGGCAGATACGCAGTATTTT.